The 27 T cell receptor beta chains given below trace back to one sample, sequenced in a study of blood T cell repertoires in COVID-19. The data were produced by immunoSEQ multiplex PCR, yet TCRdb's version contains in-frame clones alone and is incomplete. The top ten clones hold under 2.5% of a sample with hundreds of thousands of clones, around 87% of them seen once. The specimen sequenced was PBMCs or T cells enriched from blood (not recorded which). All receptors come from a woman aged 18-29 years who had recovered from COVID-19.

The chain recombines TRBV6-5 with TRBJ1-2, with TRBD1 matching over 7 bases. There are 14 residues in the CDR3. Germline V CDR1 and CDR2: MNHEY, SVGAGI. Trimming cost V 6 bases and J 1 base; bases outside gene matches: 5. The CDR3 region is CASRGQLINYGYTF. The CDR3 DNA reads as TGTGCCAGCAGGGGACAGCTCATTAACTATGGCTACACCTTC.

V is TRBV11-2 and J is TRBJ2-1, with 8 nucleotides matching TRBD1. The CDR3 length is 16 residues. Germline V gene lookup returns CDR1 SGHAT and CDR2 FQNNGV. The ends lost 5 bases at V and 2 bases at J; junction bases unmatched: 8. The DNA for the CDR3 is TGTGCCAGCAGCCCGCGGACAGGGTCCCCCTACAATGAGCAGTTCTTC. It specifies CASSPRTGSPYNEQFF.

This chain uses TRBV2 with TRBJ2-1, with D possibly TRBD1 on 6 matching bases. Per the germline V gene, CDR1 is SNHLY and CDR2 is FYNNEI. V lost 6 bases and J 6 bases, leaving 21 bases between the germline ends. The CDR3 loop spans 16 amino acids. The CDR3 reads CASSYSQGGPSNEQFF. The DNA for the CDR3 is TGTGCCAGCAGCTACTCACAGGGTGGGCCCTCCAATGAGCAGTTCTTC.

V and J are TRBV9 and TRBJ2-5, with 8 positions matching TRBD1. CDR1 is SGDLS, CDR2 YYNGEE, per germline. CDR3 length: 15 residues. V lost 0 bases and J lost 4; bases outside the gene matches: 5. The CDR3 bases are TGTGCCAGCAGCGTAGGGACAGGGACAGGAGAGACCCAGTACTTC. Its protein is CASSVGTGTGETQYF.

This clone was found once. The V gene is TRBV6-5, the J gene TRBJ2-1; TRBD1 is a possible D gene (5 bases). The CDR3 is 14 amino acids. The V end lost 6 bases, the J end lost 7 bases, and 16 bases lay between the germline ends. Germline V lookup: CDR1 MNHEY, CDR2 SVGAGI. The CDR3 loop reads CASRVARGINEQFF. DNA of the CDR3: TGTGCCAGCAGGGTGGCAAGGGGAATAAATGAGCAGTTCTTC.

The V gene is TRBV7-3, the J gene TRBJ1-1; D uncertain. The CDR3 loop spans 13 amino acids. CDR1 and CDR2 (germline): SGHTA, FQGTGA. V was shortened by 3 bases and J by 0 bases, with 5 bases between the two germline ends. The CDR3 region has the DNA TGTGCCAGCAGCTTTCTAGTGAACACTGAAGCTTTCTTT. This translates into CASSFLVNTEAFF.

This clone was seen a single time. This chain connects TRBV18 to TRBJ1-4; D might be TRBD1 (6 bases). The CDR3 sequence is 17 residues long. Germline V gives CDR1 KGHSH, CDR2 LQKENI. V was cut by 3 bases and J by 8 bases, with 22 bases left in between. The DNA for the CDR3 is TGTGCCAGCTCACCGCGAAGCCCGGGGGGCAAGGGCGAAAAACTGTTTTTT. Its protein product is CASSPRSPGGKGEKLFF.

CDR3 residues: CASSPRGGAGGFTDTQYF. CDR3 in DNA: TGTGCCAGCAGCCCCCGGGGCGGAGCGGGGGGGTTCACAGATACGCAGTATTTT. This rearrangement joins TRBV7-3 to TRBJ2-3; 10 nucleotides match TRBD2. In germline, CDR1 is SGHTA, CDR2 FQGTGA. The CDR3 runs 18 residues. J lost 2 bases, V lost 5 bases, and 13 bases had no gene match.

The rearrangement links TRBV11-2 to TRBJ2-1; D unresolved. The germline V and J ends were trimmed by 0 bases and 8 bases, with 8 bases remaining between them. Germline CDR1 and CDR2: SGHAT and FQNNGV. This CDR3 is 13 amino acids long. The CDR3 is CASSLEFSDEQFF. The CDR3 coding sequence is TGTGCCAGCAGCTTAGAGTTCAGCGATGAGCAGTTCTTC.

This chain uses TRBV13 with TRBJ2-2; D is undetermined. The CDR3 has 13 amino acids. V was trimmed by 0 bases and J by 6 bases, leaving 5 bases between them. Germline CDR1 and CDR2: PRHDT and FYEKMQ (reference sequence). The CDR3 nucleotides read TGTGCCAGCAGCTTAGGCGTTTCCGGGGAGCTGTTTTTT. As protein: CASSLGVSGELFF.

The chain recombines TRBV19 with TRBJ2-7; weak D call: TRBD2 (5 bases). CDR3 length: 13 residues. Trimming left V 3 bases short and J 2 bases short, with 8 bases between. Germline V gene data show CDR1 as LNHDA and CDR2 as SQIVND (reference sequence). The CDR3 sequence: CASSIRLTYEQYF. The CDR3 nucleotides read TGTGCCAGTAGTATCCGACTAACCTACGAGCAGTACTTC.

CDR3 nucleotide sequence: TGCGCCAGCAGCTTGGTCACAGGGGGTCTCTCCTATAATTCACCCCTCCACTTT. As protein: CASSLVTGGLSYNSPLHF. V is TRBV5-1 and J is TRBJ1-6; 8 bases fit TRBD1. Germline trimming cut 0 bases from V and 0 bases from J; bases unmatched to any gene: 5. Germline V gene sequence: CDR1 SGHRS, CDR2 YFSETQ. The CDR3 extends over 18 amino acids.

The chain employs TRBV18 and TRBJ1-2; perhaps TRBD1 as D (6 bases). CDR3 size: 15 residues. Trimming pared 4 bases from V and 7 bases from J, leaving 19 bases between. Germline CDR1 KGHSH, CDR2 LQKENI. The CDR3 sequence: CASSHSTGMEAGYTF. The CDR3 nucleotides read TGTGCCAGCTCACACTCTACAGGGATGGAGGCTGGCTACACCTTC. Full variable domain (rest looked up from reference TRBV18 and TRBJ1-2): NAGVMQNPRHLVRRRGQEARLRCSPMKGHSHVYWYRQLPEEGLKFMVYLQKENIIDESGMPKERFSAEFPKEGPSILRIQQVVRGDSAAYFCASSHSTGMEAGYTFGSGTRLTVV.

V gene TRBV2 combines with J gene TRBJ2-1; TRBD1 aligns across 9 bases. Germline lookup yields CDR1 SNHLY and CDR2 FYNNEI. Trimming took 4 bases from V and 5 from J; bases not matched to a gene: 6. The CDR3 extends over 15 amino acids. The CDR3 region is CASSGDRGGDNEQFF. In nucleotides, the CDR3 is TGTGCCAGCAGTGGAGACAGGGGGGGGGACAATGAGCAGTTCTTC.

Written as DNA, the CDR3 is TGCGCCAGCAGCTTGGGGACTAAGTCCTACGAGCAGTACTTC. The encoded protein is CASSLGTKSYEQYF. The chain is built from TRBV5-1 and TRBJ2-7, with D possibly matching TRBD2 (6 bases). CDR1 and CDR2 from the germline V gene are SGHRS and YFSETQ. The CDR3 is 14 amino acids. V lost 0 bases and J lost 1, with 8 bases in between.

This clone was detected only a few times. The chain combines TRBV5-1 with TRBJ1-2, with 7 bases that match TRBD1. CDR3 length equals 15 residues. V was clipped by 2 bases and J by 1 base; unmatched bases: 5. Germline V CDR1 and CDR2: SGHRS, YFSETQ. The CDR3 protein is CASSFATGNNYGYTF. The DNA for the CDR3 is TGCGCCAGCAGCTTTGCGACAGGGAATAACTATGGCTACACCTTC.

CDR3 sequence: CASSGLAGWDEQYF. In DNA, the CDR3 is TGTGCCAGCAGTGGACTAGCGGGGTGGGACGAGCAGTACTTC. The V gene is TRBV2, the J gene TRBJ2-7, with 11 nucleotides matching TRBD2. Germline V gene sequence: CDR1 SNHLY, CDR2 FYNNEI. The CDR3 sequence is 14 residues long. V lost 4 bases and J lost 5; bases outside the gene matches: 4.

CDR3 DNA: TGCAGCGTGGGGGAGGATAATACAGATACGCAGTATTTT. This codes for CSVGEDNTDTQYF. This chain joins TRBV29-1 and TRBJ2-3; perhaps TRBD2 as D (6 bases). The CDR3 totals 13 residues. V dropped 6 bases and J dropped 3 bases, with 13 bases sitting between them. Germline V gene sequence: CDR1 SQVTM, CDR2 ANQGSEA.

V is TRBV14 and J is TRBJ2-4, with 8 bases that match TRBD2. CDR1 and CDR2 (germline): SGHDN, FVKESK. The CDR3 covers 19 residues. V was clipped by 0 bases and J by 0 bases; unmatched bases: 10. This chain's CDR3 is CASSQDSSGGPLAKNIQYF. For the CDR3, the DNA is TGTGCCAGCAGCCAAGATTCGAGCGGGGGACCTCTAGCCAAAAACATTCAGTACTTC.

In this sample, this clone turned up a few times. The rearrangement links TRBV4-1 to TRBJ2-7, with a weak D call TRBD2 (7 bases). This CDR3 region has 15 residues. CDR1 MGHRA and CDR2 YSYEKL come from the germline V gene. V lost 0 bases and J 4 bases, leaving 13 bases between the germline ends. Written as DNA, the CDR3 is TGCGCCAGCAGCCAAGATGGGGGGGCGGTATACGAGCAGTACTTC. Amino acid sequence: CASSQDGGAVYEQYF.

The V call is TRBV19, the J call TRBJ1-5; possibly TRBD1 for D (5 bases). Germline V gene sequence: CDR1 LNHDA, CDR2 SQIVND (reference sequence). V lost 4 bases and J 3 bases, leaving 7 bases between the germline ends. The CDR3 is 13 amino acids. CDR3 sequence reads: CASSTTVNQPQHF. CDR3 sequence (DNA): TGTGCCAGTAGTACGACAGTCAATCAGCCCCAGCATTTT.

V usage is TRBV7-2 and J usage is TRBJ2-1, with 7 nucleotides matching TRBD2. This CDR3 is built from 17 residues. Germline V lookup: CDR1 SGHTA, CDR2 FQGNSA. V shed 2 bases and J 5 bases; nucleotides not matched to a gene: 12. This CDR3 reads CASSLWGWASGNNEQFF. Here the CDR3 DNA reads TGTGCCAGCAGCTTATGGGGCTGGGCTAGCGGAAACAATGAGCAGTTCTTC. The full variable domain, its missing parts supplied by reference TRBV7-2 and TRBJ2-1, is GAGVSQSPSNKVTEKGKDVELRCDPISGHTALYWYRQSLGQGLEFLIYFQGNSAPDKSGLPSDRFSAERTGGSVSTLTIQRTQQEDSAVYLCASSLWGWASGNNEQFFGPGTRLTVL.

This clone is a singleton in its sample. As DNA, the CDR3 is TGCAGCGTTGTGAAGCTTCGTAGCACAGATACGCAGTATTTT. Protein product: CSVVKLRSTDTQYF. V and J are TRBV29-1 and TRBJ2-3; D is unresolved. This CDR3 has 14 residues. V was shortened by 4 bases and J by 0 bases, with 11 bases between the two germline ends. Per germline, CDR1 SQVTM and CDR2 ANQGSEA.

This clone was seen just once. The chain is built from TRBV5-1 and TRBJ2-1, with 12 bases matching TRBD2. This CDR3 has 15 residues. The junction had 9 bases not matched to a gene; V was cut back by 4 bases and J by 10 bases. Germline V gene data show CDR1 as SGHRS and CDR2 as YFSETQ. The CDR3 here is CASSPELAGGREQFF. The CDR3 DNA reads as TGCGCCAGCAGCCCGGAACTAGCGGGGGGCAGAGAGCAGTTCTTC.

The chain combines TRBV21-1 with TRBJ1-5; the listed D gene, TRBD1, was not tested against the DNA. TRBV21-1 is a known pseudogene. CDR3 length equals 20 residues. The CDR3 is CASSKPEMTGTGESNQPQHF. Here the CDR3 DNA reads TGTGCCAGCAGCAAACCCGAAATGACCGGGACAGGGGAAAGCAATCAGCCCCAGCATTTT.

V gene TRBV7-9 combines with J gene TRBJ2-5; 10 bases align to TRBD2. Germline lookup yields CDR1 SEHNR and CDR2 FQNEAQ (reference sequence). With V trimmed by 3 bases and J by 0 bases, 10 bases remained unmatched. The CDR3 is 18 residues long. This CDR3 is CASSFSLASGGDQETQYF. CDR3 bases: TGTGCCAGCAGCTTCTCATTGGCTAGCGGGGGAGACCAAGAGACCCAGTACTTC.

The table lists this clone with a few counts. The chain carries TRBV20-1 and TRBJ1-1; perhaps TRBD1 as D (6 bases). The CDR3 extends over 11 amino acids. The germline gives CDR1 DFQATT, CDR2 SNEGSKA (reference sequence). V was trimmed by 4 bases and J by 5 bases, leaving 8 bases between them. The CDR3, as DNA: TGCAGTGCTACGGACAGTACTGAAGCTTTCTTT. It encodes CSATDSTEAFF.